The clone carrying this T cell receptor (beta chain) was detected a few times. This specimen comes from a study of blood T cell repertoires in COVID-19. The table came from immunoSEQ multiplex PCR; TCRdb's copy has only in-frame clones and leaves some out. The repertoire holds about 74,000 clones, with around four fifths as singletons. V shed 4 bases, J shed 2 bases, and the junction held 9 bases outside the gene matches. Germline CDR1 reads SNHLY; CDR2 reads FYNNEI. The CDR3 is 17 residues long. The origin of this receptor is an older man with acute or convalescent COVID-19. The sequenced sample consisted of peripheral blood. The J gene is TRBJ2-3, the V gene TRBV2; 10 bases match TRBD2. CDR3 loop: CASSARLLAGDTDTQYF. CDR3 DNA sequence: TGTGCCAGCAGTGCCCGCCTCCTAGCGGGGGACACAGATACGCAGTATTTT.